Listed below are T cell receptor beta chains from one sample, sequenced in a study of shared clonotypes between healthy human individuals. Repertoires were generated with immunoSEQ multiplex PCR, while TCRdb's copy carries only in-frame clones and drops some. Among around 200,000 clones listed, approximately 61% were seen once. The sample taken for sequencing was memory CD4+ T cells sorted from blood. These TCRs come from a man aged 25 to 40 in good health. Each CDR3 is given with its conserved first and last residue. A D gene is named only where the DNA matches it firmly. Some rows have no size entry. The others give once, few or many, or a class for an expanded clone.

clone_size,v_call,j_call,d_call,cdr3_aa,cdr3_nt
NA,TRBV29-1,TRBJ2-7,NA,CSVWDSGNKYF,TGCAGCGTGTGGGACTCTGGTAATAAGTACTTC
NA,TRBV5-4,TRBJ1-2,TRBD1,CASSLGTGYNYGYTF,TGTGCCAGCAGCTTGGGGACAGGGTACAACTATGGCTACACCTTC
NA,TRBV20-1,TRBJ1-1,NA,CSAFNTEAFF,TGCAGTGCTTTCAACACTGAAGCTTTCTTT
few,TRBV28,TRBJ1-4,NA,CASSLGGTNEKLFF,TGTGCCAGCAGTCTAGGGGGAACTAATGAAAAACTGTTTTTT
once,TRBV11-2,TRBJ2-1,TRBD2,CASSYLRASGYNEQFF,TGTGCCAGCAGCTACCTGCGGGCTAGCGGCTACAATGAGCAGTTCTTC
NA,TRBV6-4,TRBJ2-2,NA,CASSDSDTNTGELFF,TGTGCCAGCAGTGACTCGGACACGAACACTGGGGAGCTGTTTTTT
NA,TRBV10-1,TRBJ2-1,TRBD1,CASSRQGSEQFF,TGCGCCAGCAGCCGACAGGGTTCTGAGCAGTTCTTC
NA,TRBV9,TRBJ2-3,NA,CASSPTGSGLGQYF,TGTGCCAGCAGCCCCACCGGATCGGGTTTGGGGCAGTATTTT
NA,TRBV6-5,TRBJ1-1,TRBD1,CASSYSAGTGWPEAFF,TGTGCCAGCAGTTACTCGGCCGGGACAGGGTGGCCTGAAGCTTTCTTT
NA,TRBV6-5,TRBJ2-7,NA,CASSYSGRENEQYF,TGTGCCAGCAGTTACTCGGGCAGGGAAAACGAGCAGTACTTC
NA,TRBV4-1,TRBJ2-5,NA,CASSLPGRRETQYF,TGCGCCAGCAGCCTCCCGGGACGGAGAGAGACCCAGTACTTC
NA,TRBV11-2,TRBJ2-5,NA,CASSLSGVPETQYF,TGTGCCAGCAGCTTATCGGGGGTACCGGAGACCCAGTACTTC
NA,TRBV29-1,TRBJ2-5,NA,CSVERGGNRETQYF,TGCAGCGTTGAAAGGGGGGGGAACCGTGAGACCCAGTACTTC
NA,TRBV29-1,TRBJ1-3,NA,CSVGVSGNTIYF,TGCAGCGTTGGCGTCTCTGGAAACACCATATATTTT
NA,TRBV28,TRBJ2-7,NA,CASSIGRDHEQYF,TGTGCCAGCAGTATAGGACGTGACCACGAGCAGTACTTC
few,TRBV28,TRBJ1-5,NA,CASLGGEANQPQHF,TGTGCCAGCCTAGGTGGGGAGGCAAATCAGCCCCAGCATTTT
once,TRBV5-5,TRBJ1-5,NA,CASSLVPYNQPQHF,TGTGCCAGCAGCTTGGTCCCTTACAATCAGCCCCAGCATTTT
NA,TRBV15,TRBJ2-7,TRBD1,CATSLGTGKLDEQYF,TGTGCCACCAGCCTAGGGACAGGGAAGCTCGACGAGCAGTACTTC
NA,TRBV7-9,TRBJ1-3,TRBD1,CASSVGTVPGNTIYF,TGTGCCAGCAGCGTCGGGACAGTTCCTGGAAACACCATATATTTT
once,TRBV5-5,TRBJ2-3,TRBD2,CASSLAGGADTQYF,TGTGCCAGCAGCTTGGCGGGAGGTGCAGATACGCAGTATTTT
few,TRBV18,TRBJ2-6,TRBD1,CASSLGQGLGSGANVLTF,TGTGCCAGCTCACTGGGACAGGGATTGGGCTCTGGGGCCAACGTCCTGACTTTC
NA,TRBV21-1,TRBJ2-7,NA,CASNLQGAYYEQYF,TGTGCCAGCAACCTACAGGGGGCATACTACGAGCAGTACTTC
NA,TRBV4-1,TRBJ2-5,NA,CASSKQGPQETQYF,TGCGCCAGCAGCAAACAGGGCCCACAAGAGACCCAGTACTTC
NA,TRBV5-8,TRBJ2-3,NA,CASSLPGDRADTQYF,TGTGCCAGCAGCTTGCCCGGCGATCGAGCAGATACGCAGTATTTT
NA,TRBV10-2,TRBJ2-5,NA,CATNADSRAQYF,TGCGCCACCAATGCCGACTCTCGGGCCCAGTACTTC
NA,TRBV5-1,TRBJ2-5,NA,CASSLDGRAQETQYF,TGCGCCAGCAGCCTGGACGGTAGGGCTCAAGAGACCCAGTACTTC
once,TRBV9,TRBJ1-4,NA,CASSSTAATNEKLFF,TGTGCCAGCAGCTCGACAGCAGCAACTAATGAAAAACTGTTTTTT
few,TRBV7-3,TRBJ2-3,TRBD2,CASSTWTSSTDTQYF,TGTGCCAGCAGCACTTGGACTAGCTCAACAGATACGCAGTATTTT
few,TRBV7-9,TRBJ2-1,TRBD1,CASSLDRDAYNEQFF,TGTGCCAGCAGCCTCGACAGGGACGCCTACAATGAGCAGTTCTTC
once,TRBV5-1,TRBJ2-1,TRBD1,CASSLAGTGWNEQFF,TGCGCCAGCAGCTTGGCTGGGACAGGGTGGAATGAGCAGTTCTTC
NA,TRBV5-1,TRBJ2-3,NA,CASSLEWGGTDTQYF,TGCGCCAGCAGCTTGGAATGGGGCGGCACAGATACGCAGTATTTT
NA,TRBV7-9,TRBJ2-7,TRBD2,CASRPGTSGSYEQYF,TGTGCCAGCAGGCCCGGGACTAGCGGATCCTACGAGCAGTACTTC
few,TRBV5-1,TRBJ1-2,NA,CASSTSGGDHYTF,TGCGCCAGCAGCACGTCGGGAGGAGACCACTACACCTTC
NA,TRBV6-1,TRBJ2-5,TRBD2,CASSQLAGGMETQYF,TGTGCCAGCAGTCAACTAGCGGGAGGGATGGAGACCCAGTACTTC
NA,TRBV5-1,TRBJ2-1,NA,CASSAGLDNNEQFF,TGCGCCAGCAGCGCAGGACTGGATAACAATGAGCAGTTCTTC
NA,TRBV19,TRBJ2-1,NA,CATKDNEQFF,TGTGCCACCAAAGACAATGAGCAGTTCTTC
once,TRBV4-1,TRBJ2-7,NA,CASSQGRASDSSYEQYF,TGCGCCAGCAGCCAAGGAAGGGCTAGCGACAGCTCCTACGAGCAGTACTTC
NA,TRBV28,TRBJ1-5,NA,CASSLISRELATHTGLYQPQHF,TGTGCCAGCAGTTTAATATCTAGGGAATTGGCAACACACACAGGGTTATATCAGCCCCAGCATTTT
NA,TRBV7-2,TRBJ1-4,NA,CASSYRVGTNEKLFF,TGTGCCAGCAGCTACAGGGTTGGGACTAATGAAAAACTGTTTTTT
NA,TRBV6-1,TRBJ2-5,TRBD2,CASSGLAGGYETQYF,TGTGCCAGCAGCGGACTAGCGGGAGGGTATGAGACCCAGTACTTC
NA,TRBV7-9,TRBJ2-7,NA,CASSFGQTGYEQYF,TGTGCCAGCAGCTTCGGACAGACGGGTTACGAGCAGTACTTC
many,TRBV9,TRBJ2-5,NA,CASSATGLETQYF,TGTGCCAGCAGCGCAACAGGGTTAGAGACCCAGTACTTC
once,TRBV27,TRBJ2-3,TRBD1,CASSLSMRGLGFWDTQYF,TGTGCCAGCAGTTTATCGATGAGGGGGCTGGGGTTTTGGGATACGCAGTATTTT
NA,TRBV10-3,TRBJ2-2,NA,CAITAGRTAGELFF,TGTGCCATCACGGCGGGGAGAACCGCCGGGGAGCTGTTTTTT
NA,TRBV7-9,TRBJ2-7,NA,CASSLSRVSDPSYEQYF,TGTGCCAGCAGCTTAAGTAGGGTGTCAGACCCCTCCTACGAGCAGTACTTC
NA,TRBV5-5,TRBJ1-1,NA,CASSLRAANTEAFF,TGTGCCAGCAGCTTGCGGGCGGCGAACACTGAAGCTTTCTTT
NA,TRBV5-4,TRBJ2-7,TRBD2,CASSLGGSGLSYEQYF,TGTGCCAGCAGCCTTGGTGGTAGCGGGCTGTCCTACGAGCAGTACTTC
few,TRBV27,TRBJ2-5,NA,CASSLWSGKDQYF,TGTGCCAGCAGTTTATGGTCTGGGAAGGACCAGTACTTC
NA,TRBV27,TRBJ1-2,NA,CASASGSGYGYTF,TGTGCCAGCGCCTCAGGGAGTGGTTATGGCTACACCTTC